This TCR beta chain originates from a study of immune characterization of retroperitoneal liposarcoma (dated by TCRdb to the late 2010s). Details on this clonotype: Its antigen has not been determined. Per-nucleotide qualities are absent, and no much larger clonotype sits a single base away.

The library came from PCR. These reads were obtained on a NextSeq 500. TCRdb redid the processing of the public reads, applying fastp at Q25 and MiXCR, and retained in-frame beta chains. Under each unique CDR3 protein, matching rows form one entry showing the most common genes and DNA. Present in this sample are fewer than 20,000 distinct CDR3 sequences, approximately 35% of which were seen just once. 6% to 7.5% of the sample is in the top ten clones. The germline V gene specifies MNHNS as CDR1 and SASEGT as CDR2. The CDR3 starts with the cysteine, ends with the phenylalanine, and has 13 residues. The only DNA kept is the CDR3, 39 bases in frame from the first base.

The TCR sequence derives from a male donor with retroperitoneal liposarcoma. This sequence uses TRBV6-1 and TRBJ2-1; TRBD2 is possibly the D segment (5 matching bases). The assigned J gene may be wrong: the sequence end matches TRBJ2-7 better. Sequencing used blood. The sequenced DNA: TGTGCCAGCAGTGAAAGGGAGACCTACGAGCAGTACTTC. Its protein is CASSERETYEQYF.